The 6 T cell receptor beta chains presented below share a single source sample, sequenced in a study of T-cell reconstitution after alpha-beta-depleted transplantation in children. Researchers prepared the TCRbeta library using unique molecular identifiers, the study reports. Using its own MiXCR run on the PCR reads, TCRdb lists one record per CDR3 protein. The top ten clones hold around 2.3% of a sample with around 370,000 distinct CDR3 sequences, 10% of them seen once. The sequencing here drew on PBMCs from the stem cell graft donor, taken from the stem cell graft. These TCRs come from a human donor who donated a stem cell graft to a child with acute lymphoblastic leukemia.

This clonotype was observed at least ten times. The V call is TRBV5-1, the J call TRBJ2-3, with no clear D. V was clipped by 0 bases and J by 2 bases, with 10 bases between them. The germline gives CDR1 SGHRS, CDR2 YFSETQ. The CDR3 spans 15 residues. CDR3: CASSLELLPTDTQYF. CDR3 DNA: TGCGCCAGCAGCTTGGAACTACTCCCCACAGATACGCAGTATTTT.

This clonotype showed up many times. The chain is built from TRBV3-1 and TRBJ2-3; tentatively, D is TRBD2 (5 bases). V lost 4 bases, J lost 0 bases, and 8 bases lay in between. This CDR3 comprises 14 residues. Germline V gene data show CDR1 as LGHDT and CDR2 as YNNKEL (reference sequence). The DNA for the CDR3 is TGTGCCAGCAGCCTACGGACTAGCACAGATACGCAGTATTTT. Translation: CASSLRTSTDTQYF.

The chain combines TRBV28 with TRBJ1-5; possible D gene TRBD1, 5 bases. The CDR3 runs 15 residues. The V end lost 6 bases, the J end lost 0 bases, and 12 bases lay between the germline ends. Germline-derived CDR1 and CDR2 are MDHEN and SYDVKM. Here the CDR3 DNA reads TGTGCCAGCAGAGACGGGACCTATAGCAATCAGCCCCAGCATTTT. Translated, it gives CASRDGTYSNQPQHF.

This clonotype was seen more than once but under ten times. V is TRBV5-1 and J is TRBJ2-2, with 10 bases fitting TRBD2. There are 17 residues in the CDR3. Per germline, CDR1 SGHRS and CDR2 YFSETQ. V was clipped by 3 bases and J by 4 bases; unmatched bases: 9. CDR3 in amino acids: CASSSLAGAGVTGELFF. CDR3 DNA: TGCGCCAGCAGCTCCCTAGCGGGAGCGGGTGTCACCGGGGAGCTGTTTTTT.

The CDR3 nucleotides read TGTGCCAGCAGTTACGGCCGGGGGGGGACCTACGAGCAGTACTTC. Translated, it gives CASSYGRGGTYEQYF. V and J are TRBV6-5 and TRBJ2-7; 8 bases fit TRBD2. The V segment lost 2 bases and the J segment 2 bases; nucleotides outside the gene matches: 5. Germline-derived CDR1 and CDR2 are MNHEY and SVGAGI. CDR3 size: 15 residues.

The chain combines TRBV20-1 with TRBJ1-2, with 8 bases lining up with TRBD1. There are 12 residues in the CDR3. Losses at the gene ends were 4 bases for V and 5 bases for J; bases not matched to a gene: 3. Germline-derived CDR1 and CDR2 are DFQATT and SNEGSKA (reference sequence). The CDR3 bases are TGCAGTGCTACAGGGGGCCGGTATGGCTACACCTTC. Translation: CSATGGRYGYTF.